A single sample gave rise to the 3 T cell receptor beta chains below, sequenced in a study of shared clonotypes between healthy human individuals. Produced via immunoSEQ multiplex PCR; TCRdb's table is partial and in-frame only. The sample carries a few million clones, over 90% recorded once. The specimen sequenced was naive CD4+ T cells from PBMCs. The subset is: CD45RA+ positively selected. The receptors were gathered from a young man in good health. Some clones in this sample may be carry-over from other donors' samples.

Comment on this clone: Germline is not matched at one junction end, which may reflect a read error. The genes are TRBV7-2 and TRBJ2-3; D is possibly TRBD1 or TRBD2 (5 bases each). The CDR3 sequence is 11 residues long. The germline V gene encodes CDR1 SGHTA and CDR2 FQGNSA. CDR3 coding DNA: TGTGCCAGCAGCCTCCAGAGGGGCAAGCATTTT. This sequence encodes CASSLQRGKHF.

A single count supports this clone. This chain joins TRBV2 and TRBJ2-3; 13 bases map to TRBD2. Trimming at V came to 6 bases and at J to 4 bases, leaving 7 bases not matched to a gene. This CDR3 is built from 16 residues. CDR1 and CDR2 from the germline V gene are SNHLY and FYNNEI. The CDR3 nucleotides are TGTGCCAGCAGCCAAGAACTAGCGGGAGGGTCAGATACGCAGTATTTT. As protein: CASSQELAGGSDTQYF.

The gene calls are TRBV27 and TRBJ1-1, with D tentatively TRBD1 (6 bases). The CDR3 is made up of 16 amino acids. The V gene's germline CDR1 is MNHEY and CDR2 SMNVEV (reference sequence). V was clipped by 5 bases and J by 7 bases, with 23 bases between them. Here the CDR3 DNA reads TGTGCCAGCAGTCCTCTACTTGTCCAGGGGACCTATGAAGCTTTCTTT. Protein: CASSPLLVQGTYEAFF.